The next 21 T cell receptor beta chains were all read from a single sample in a study of CD8+CD57+ T cells in acquired aplastic anemia. Genomic DNA constituted the template upon which TCR beta VDJ and CDR3 profiling was performed. TCRdb re-analysed the reads in MiXCR, keeping a single row per CDR3 protein. The table shows about 110,000 distinct CDR3 sequences, with roughly 50% occurring only once. Sequencing was performed on sorted CD4+, CD8+, or CD8+CD57+ T cells (not recorded which) from PBMCs. The receptors originated from a human donor in good health, serving as a control.

Regarding this clonotype: Relative to the germline gene, one junction end is altered; a read error may explain this. The rearrangement joins TRBV20-1 to TRBJ2-5, with 7 positions matching TRBD2. This CDR3 has 17 amino acids. CDR1 is DFQATT and CDR2 is SNEGSKA in the germline V gene (reference sequence). The CDR3 DNA sequence: TGCAGTGCTAGAGATCACGCGGGGGAAGCCCTTCAAGAAACCCAGTACTTC. As protein: CSARDHAGEALQETQYF.

The V gene is TRBV7-9, the J gene TRBJ2-5; D not resolved. Germline V gives CDR1 SEHNR, CDR2 FQNEAQ (reference sequence). This CDR3 has 14 amino acids. Trimming stripped 0 bases from V and 5 bases from J, with 10 bases between. CDR3 amino acids: CASSLAKGSETQYF. The DNA of the CDR3 is TGTGCCAGCAGCTTAGCGAAGGGTTCGGAGACCCAGTACTTC.

In DNA form, the CDR3 reads TGTGCCAGCAGTGGGGTTGGCTACACCTTC. Amino acids: CASSGVGYTF. This sequence joins TRBV2 and TRBJ1-2; D unresolved. This CDR3 has 10 amino acids. The V end was cut by 4 bases, the J end by 7 bases, with 4 bases between. Germline lookup yields CDR1 SNHLY and CDR2 FYNNEI. Filled out from reference TRBV2 and TRBJ1-2, the complete variable domain reads EPEVTQTPSHQVTQMGQEVILRCVPISNHLYFYWYRQILGQKVEFLVSFYNNEISEKSEIFDDQFSVERPDGSNFTLKIRSTKLEDSAMYFCASSGVGYTFGSGTRLTVV.

This clonotype was observed at least ten times. The V and J genes are TRBV19 and TRBJ1-2, with D possibly TRBD1 on 5 matching bases. With 5 bases removed from V and 7 bases from J, the gap between germline ends came to 11 bases. This CDR3 contains 12 residues. Germline V gene sequence: CDR1 LNHDA, CDR2 SQIVND (reference sequence). This CDR3 is CASSWGTSGYTF. For the CDR3, the DNA is TGTGCCAGTAGTTGGGGGACGAGTGGCTACACCTTC. Full variable domain (remainder filled in from reference TRBV19 and TRBJ1-2): DGGITQSPKYLFRKEGQNVTLSCEQNLNHDAMYWYRQDPGQGLRLIYYSQIVNDFQKGDIAEGYSVSREKKESFPLTVTSAQKNPTAFYLCASSWGTSGYTFGSGTRLTVV.

This clonotype was seen repeatedly, ten times or more. V gene TRBV9 combines with J gene TRBJ2-1, with 8 bases lining up with TRBD2. V was clipped by 2 bases and J by 1 base; unmatched bases: 8. Germline values: CDR1 SGDLS, CDR2 YYNGEE. This CDR3 has 17 residues. For the CDR3, the DNA is TGTGCCAGCAGCGTGGGACTAGGCGTTCCATCCTACAATGAGCAGTTCTTC. The encoded protein is CASSVGLGVPSYNEQFF.

This clonotype was recorded only once. The chain couples TRBV19 to TRBJ2-2, with 9 bases matching TRBD2. Losses at the gene ends were 3 bases for V and 4 bases for J; bases not matched to a gene: 6. CDR3 size: 16 residues. Looked up from germline, CDR1 is LNHDA and CDR2 is SQIVND (reference sequence). The CDR3 region is CASSMYSGGGTGELFF. The CDR3 nucleotides read TGTGCCAGTAGTATGTATAGCGGGGGCGGCACCGGGGAGCTGTTTTTT.

This clonotype was seen at least ten times. The V gene is TRBV15, the J gene TRBJ1-5; TRBD1 matches at 8 bases. V lost 3 bases and J lost 3; bases outside the gene matches: 4. This CDR3 spans 15 amino acids. Germline V lookup: CDR1 LNHNV, CDR2 YYDKDF (reference sequence). The CDR3 spells CATSSTGGLNQPQHF. For the CDR3, the DNA is TGTGCCACCAGCAGTACAGGGGGACTCAATCAGCCCCAGCATTTT.

Ten or more counts support this clonotype. The rearrangement uses TRBV4-2 and TRBJ2-6; no definite D call. V gave up 7 bases and J gave up 4 bases, with 5 bases separating them. CDR1 and CDR2 from the germline V gene are LGHNA and YNFKEQ. The CDR3 is 12 residues long. The CDR3 nucleotides are TGTGCCAGCACAGAAGGGGCCAACGTCCTGACTTTC. It translates to CASTEGANVLTF.

CDR3 amino acids: CASSGGDRDNSPLHF. In DNA form, the CDR3 reads TGTGCCAGCAGTGGGGGGGACAGGGATAATTCACCCCTCCACTTT. The J gene is TRBJ1-6, the V gene TRBV25-1, with 9 bases that match TRBD1. The CDR3 loop spans 15 amino acids. From germline, CDR1 is MGHDK and CDR2 SYGVNS. V dropped 4 bases and J dropped 5; count of bases not matched to a gene: 3.

This chain connects TRBV15 to TRBJ2-3, with 11 positions matching TRBD2. The CDR3 spans 15 residues. V was clipped by 5 bases and J by 3 bases; unmatched bases: 4. CDR1 is LNHNV, CDR2 YYDKDF, per germline (reference sequence). CDR3 sequence (DNA): TGTGCCACCAGCCCGGGACTAGCGGAAACAGATACGCAGTATTTT. It codes for CATSPGLAETDTQYF. The variable domain in full, completed from reference TRBV15 and TRBJ2-3, reads DAMVIQNPRYQVTQFGKPVTLSCSQTLNHNVMYWYQQKSSQAPKLLFHYYDKDFNNEADTPDNFQSRRPNTSFCFLDIRSPGLGDTAMYLCATSPGLAETDTQYFGPGTRLTVL.

Many counts were recorded for this clonotype. This chain uses TRBV11-3 with TRBJ2-1; the D gene is possibly TRBD2 (7 bases). V lost 8 bases to trimming and J lost 4 bases, with 12 bases between them. This CDR3 has 13 residues. Per the germline V gene, CDR1 is SGHNT and CDR2 is YENEEA. Here the CDR3 reads CASQGRGYNEQFF. The CDR3 region has the DNA TGTGCCAGCCAGGGGAGGGGTTACAATGAGCAGTTCTTC.

The gene calls are TRBV9 and TRBJ2-7; possible D gene TRBD2, 6 bases. The CDR3 has 14 residues. V lost 4 bases and J lost 4, with 15 bases in between. Germline V gene sequence: CDR1 SGDLS, CDR2 YYNGEE. CDR3 region: CASSPEGRTYEQYF. CDR3 bases: TGTGCCAGCAGCCCGGAGGGCAGGACTTACGAGCAGTACTTC.

The chain has TRBV11-2 and TRBJ2-7, with D uncertain. Trimming pared 0 bases from V and 0 bases from J, leaving 9 bases between. The CDR3 sequence is 15 residues long. Germline loops: CDR1 SGHAT, CDR2 FQNNGV. The CDR3 region has the DNA TGTGCCAGCAGCTTAGATCTCCCTAGCTCCTACGAGCAGTACTTC. Amino acids: CASSLDLPSSYEQYF.

The chain recombines TRBV29-1 with TRBJ1-1; D is uncertain. The germline CDR1 and CDR2 sequences are SQVTM and ANQGSEA. V was clipped by 6 bases and J by 6 bases, with 20 bases between them. CDR3 length: 14 residues. CDR3 nucleotides: TGCAGCGTAACCCACGAAGCGAGGTTCGCTGAAGCTTTCTTT. This gives the protein CSVTHEARFAEAFF.

This clonotype was observed at least ten times. The chain recombines TRBV25-1 with TRBJ2-7; the D gene is possibly TRBD2 (6 bases). Trimming shortened V by 4 bases and J by 6 bases, and 13 bases separated the two germline ends. CDR1 and CDR2 from the germline V gene are MGHDK and SYGVNS. The CDR3 extends over 13 amino acids. Written as DNA, the CDR3 is TGTGCCAGCAGTGGGGGGGACCTCGGCGAGCAGTACTTC. Encoded protein: CASSGGDLGEQYF.

The chain couples TRBV29-1 to TRBJ2-1, with TRBD2 identical over 11 bases. Germline CDR1 reads SQVTM; CDR2 reads ANQGSEA. CDR3 length equals 14 residues. V dropped 8 bases and J dropped 8; count of bases not matched to a gene: 11. CDR3 in amino acids: CSLRGSGRVDEQFF. The CDR3 DNA follows: TGCAGCCTACGGGGTAGCGGGAGGGTAGATGAGCAGTTCTTC.

This clonotype was picked up many times. Just one base apart from a much larger clone, this may be a read error. The chain is built from TRBV10-2 and TRBJ2-5; TRBD2 agrees at 8 bases. The germline CDR1 and CDR2 sequences are WSHSY and SAAADI. The CDR3 has 14 amino acids. The CDR3 region is CASSDLAGQEAQYF. The CDR3 nucleotides read TGCGCCAGCAGTGATCTAGCGGGTCAAGAGGCCCAGTACTTC.

In its sample, this clonotype was seen a few times. The chain joins TRBV10-1 to TRBJ2-7; D possibly corresponds to TRBD1 (6 bases). Germline loops: CDR1 WNHNN, CDR2 SYGVQD (reference sequence). Trimming cost V 6 bases and J 4 bases, with 10 bases left between them. The CDR3 is 12 residues long. The CDR3 DNA is TGCGCCAGCAGGGGAACAGGGTACGAGCAGTACTTC. Translating it yields CASRGTGYEQYF.

In this sample, this clonotype turned up once. This chain connects TRBV19 to TRBJ1-2, with D unclear. Germline-derived CDR1 and CDR2 are LNHDA and SQIVND (reference sequence). This CDR3 has 13 residues. Trimming left V 9 bases short and J 5 bases short, with 16 bases between. The CDR3 sequence is CASSPGGWYGYTF. The DNA for the CDR3 is TGTGCCAGCAGCCCCGGTGGATGGTATGGCTACACCTTC.

The J gene is TRBJ1-5, the V gene TRBV2; tentative D call: TRBD1 (6 bases). With 7 bases removed from V and 0 bases from J, the gap between germline ends came to 13 bases. The CDR3 has 15 residues. Germline CDR1 reads SNHLY; CDR2 reads FYNNEI. CDR3 protein: CASKGGSYSNQPQHF. Here the CDR3 DNA reads TGTGCCAGCAAGGGGGGGAGTTATAGCAATCAGCCCCAGCATTTT.

This chain connects TRBV6-1 to TRBJ2-7, with D tentatively TRBD1 (6 bases). The CDR3 consists of 15 residues. The V end lost 6 bases, the J end lost 3 bases, and 18 bases lay between the germline ends. Germline CDR1 reads MNHNS; CDR2 reads SASEGT. The CDR3 DNA reads TGTGCCAGCAGGGGTCCGGGACATAACTTCTACGAGCAGTACTTC. It is translated as CASRGPGHNFYEQYF.